The clone carrying this TCR beta chain has only one observation. Its antigen is currently unknown. Assay used: immunoSEQ multiplex PCR; TCRdb lists only in-frame clones, some missing. The sample consists of about 690,000 clones, less than 95% of them appearing once. This sample is part of a study of shared clonotypes between healthy human individuals. Regarding the study as a whole: Naive subsets usually exceeded memory subsets in estimated richness. Clonotypes shared by all four sorted-subset donors had higher generation probabilities than non-shared clonotypes.

Trimming took 8 bases from V and 7 from J, leaving 17 bases between them. CDR3 length: 14 amino acids. In germline, CDR1 is SNHLY, CDR2 FYNNEI. The source of this sequence is a man between 18 and 35 years old in good health. Some clones in this sample may be carry-over from other donors' samples. The sequencing sample was made of memory CD8+ T cells from PBMCs. Subset in this sample: CD45RO+ cells pooled with CCR7-negative TemRA cells. The chain carries TRBV2 and TRBJ2-2, with D possibly being TRBD1 or TRBD2 (5 bases each). The CDR3 bases are TGTGCCAGCTCCTATTGGGGGTCGGGCGGGGAGCTGTTTTTT. This translates into CASSYWGSGGELFF.